This T cell receptor (beta chain) was sequenced in a study of T cell changes during pregnancy in multiple sclerosis. Using immunoSEQ multiplex PCR, the repertoire was profiled, and TCRdb retains in-frame clones only, with some absent. This table has around 72,000 clones, roughly 89% appearing once. The CDR3 loop spans 17 amino acids. Germline V gives CDR1 LNHNV, CDR2 YYDKDF (reference sequence). Trimming left V 1 base short and J 4 bases short, with 19 bases between. The origin of this receptor is a female donor in good health, enrolled as a control in a pregnancy study. Specimen: peripheral blood, collected in the third trimester of pregnancy. V gene TRBV15 combines with J gene TRBJ1-2; D perhaps matches TRBD1 (5 bases). For the CDR3, the DNA is TGTGCCACCAGCAGAGGGGCAGGCTTGGGAGGGGCCTATGGCTACACCTTC. This translates into CATSRGAGLGGAYGYTF.